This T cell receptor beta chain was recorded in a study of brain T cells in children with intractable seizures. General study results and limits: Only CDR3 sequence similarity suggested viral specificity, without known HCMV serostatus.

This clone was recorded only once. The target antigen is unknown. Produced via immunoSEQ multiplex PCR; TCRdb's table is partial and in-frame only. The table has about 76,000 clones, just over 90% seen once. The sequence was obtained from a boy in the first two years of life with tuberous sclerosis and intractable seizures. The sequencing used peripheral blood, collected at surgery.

The CDR3 protein is CASSSTRGEDTQYF. As DNA, the CDR3 is TGTGCCAGCAGCTCCACGAGGGGAGAAGATACGCAGTATTTT. This chain connects TRBV7-9 to TRBJ2-3; either TRBD1 or TRBD2 may supply D (5 bases each). V shed 4 bases and J shed 5 bases, with 13 bases lying between them. Germline CDR1 is SEHNR and CDR2 is FQNEAQ (reference sequence). The CDR3 extends over 14 amino acids. The variable domain in full, completed from reference TRBV7-9 and TRBJ2-3, reads DTGVSQNPRHKITKRGQNVTFRCDPISEHNRLYWYRQTLGQGPEFLTYFQNEAQLEKSRLLSDRFSAERPKGSFSTLEIQRTEQGDSAMYLCASSSTRGEDTQYFGPGTRLTVL.